This T cell receptor (beta chain) was sequenced in a study of spatial heterogeneity in lung cancer. Turning to the study itself: The count of detected beta-chain sequences consistently exceeded that of alpha-chain sequences.

Time point denoted: sample taken at primary tumor resection. There were some 70 donors, all of them untreated patients with early-stage non-small cell lung cancer. The input material, whole RNA from tumor, nontumor lung or frozen PBMC, was sequenced unsorted. Study-wide points: For expanded intratumoral alpha and beta TCRs, counts tracked tumor mutation counts. Ubiquitous and regional expanded TCR counts tracked ubiquitous and regional nonsynonymous mutations, respectively.

This clonotype was detected many times. Its specificity is unknown. This CDR3 spans 12 amino acids. CDR1 is MNHEY, CDR2 SVGAGI, per germline. V lost 9 bases to trimming and J lost 7 bases, with 16 bases between them. TCRdb reprocessed the 5' RACE reads with MiXCR, giving one entry per CDR3 protein. Here the sample spans roughly 18,000 distinct CDR3 sequences, 4.5% to 7% being singletons. The specimen was lung tumor tissue, collected at surgery. The chain carries TRBV6-5 and TRBJ2-7, with D perhaps assigned TRBD1 or TRBD2 (5 bases each). This clonotype originated in a female donor with early-stage non-small cell lung cancer. CDR3 in amino acids: CASGDGRGEQYF. The CDR3 DNA follows: TGTGCCAGTGGGGACGGCCGGGGTGAGCAGTACTTC.